Each of the 18 T cell receptor beta chains below was sequenced from the same sample in a study of T cell responses to AZD1222 COVID-19 vaccine. Here immunoSEQ multiplex PCR was the method, and the copy in TCRdb shows in-frame clones only, minus some. The sample gives about 120,000 clones, 90% to 95% of which show up once; around 5.1% is in the top ten. Here the sequenced sample was peripheral blood, taken 28 days after the second AZD1222 dose. These receptors all come from an adult who received the AZD1222 COVID-19 vaccine.

This chain links TRBV6-5 with TRBJ2-7, with D possibly being TRBD2 (5 bases). The CDR3 is 16 residues long. V was cut by 0 bases and J by 2 bases, with 14 bases left in between. CDR1 MNHEY and CDR2 SVGAGI come from the germline V gene. As DNA, the CDR3 is TGTGCCAGCAGTTACTCGAATCTGGACTCCACCTACGAGCAGTACTTC. It translates to CASSYSNLDSTYEQYF.

This sequence joins TRBV5-1 and TRBJ1-4; 9 bases align to TRBD1. Germline lookup yields CDR1 SGHRS and CDR2 YFSETQ. V was pared by 4 bases and J by 2 bases, with 9 bases of the junction left unmatched. CDR3 size: 17 residues. DNA for the CDR3: TGCGCCAGCAGCGGATGGGACAGGGACGGCACTAATGAAAAACTGTTTTTT. This sequence encodes CASSGWDRDGTNEKLFF.

V and J are TRBV3-1 (or the pseudogene TRBV3-2) and TRBJ1-2, with 9 nucleotides matching TRBD1. Per germline, CDR1 LGHDT and CDR2 YNNKEL (reference sequence). V lost 5 bases, J lost 7 bases, and 14 bases stayed unmatched. This CDR3 region has 16 residues. This CDR3 reads CASSTLGDRERRGYTF. CDR3 sequence (DNA): TGTGCCAGCAGCACCCTGGGGGACAGGGAGAGACGTGGCTACACCTTC.

The genes are TRBV5-1 and TRBJ2-5; unclear D gene. The CDR3 runs 14 residues. The V end was cut by 0 bases, the J end by 0 bases, with 6 bases between. Germline-derived CDR1 and CDR2 are SGHRS and YFSETQ. CDR3 nucleotides: TGCGCCAGCAGCTTGGTAGGGTACCAAGAGACCCAGTACTTC. As protein: CASSLVGYQETQYF.

This clone was seen a handful of times. This chain uses TRBV7-8 with TRBJ2-7, with 8 bases lining up with TRBD2. Per the germline V gene, CDR1 is SGHVS and CDR2 is FQNEAQ. CDR3 length: 16 residues. Trimming cost V 4 bases and J 0 bases; bases outside gene matches: 8. The DNA for the CDR3 is TGTGCCAGCAGCTCCGCGGGGGGACTTTACTCCTACGAGCAGTACTTC. This encodes CASSSAGGLYSYEQYF.

CDR3 sequence reads: CASTGRDYGYTF. The CDR3 nucleotides read TGTGCCTCAACAGGCAGGGACTATGGCTACACCTTC. The rearrangement links TRBV12-3 or TRBV12-4 to TRBJ1-2, with D possibly being TRBD1 (5 bases). V dropped 11 bases and J dropped 3 bases, with 13 bases sitting between them. The CDR3 has 12 amino acids.

J is TRBJ2-7 and V is TRBV20-1, with 11 bases that match TRBD1. The V and J ends lost 3 bases and 3 bases, in that order; junction bases with no gene match: 7. Germline assignment: CDR1 DFQATT and CDR2 SNEGSKA (reference sequence). This CDR3 comprises 15 residues. The CDR3: CSASKPGQGVYEQYF. The CDR3 DNA reads TGCAGTGCTAGTAAACCGGGACAGGGGGTCTACGAGCAGTACTTC.

The chain recombines TRBV24-1 with TRBJ2-2; 11 positions match TRBD1. The CDR3 has 16 amino acids. The ends lost 4 bases at V and 5 bases at J; junction bases unmatched: 5. The germline V gene encodes CDR1 KGHDR and CDR2 SFDVKD. Here the CDR3 DNA reads TGTGCCACCAGTGACCGGACAGGGGGCATGACCGGGGAGCTGTTTTTT. As protein: CATSDRTGGMTGELFF.

The chain uses TRBV5-4 and TRBJ1-1; D gene ambiguous. Trimming shortened V by 0 bases and J by 9 bases, and 9 bases separated the two germline ends. Germline CDR1 reads SGHNT; CDR2 reads YYREEE (reference sequence). The CDR3 sequence is 12 residues long. The CDR3 sequence is CASSLEKTKAFF. The CDR3 DNA is TGTGCCAGCAGCTTGGAAAAGACAAAAGCTTTCTTT.

The chain links TRBV19 to TRBJ2-3; no clear D. The CDR3 is 13 residues long. V shed 7 bases and J shed 1 base, with 9 bases lying between them. Germline CDR1 and CDR2: LNHDA and SQIVND (reference sequence). The CDR3 loop reads CASKPDGTDTQYF. The CDR3 nucleotides are TGTGCCAGTAAACCAGATGGCACAGATACGCAGTATTTT.

This rearrangement joins TRBV9 to TRBJ1-2; 8 bases agree with TRBD1. With 0 bases clipped from V and 3 bases from J, the junction kept 7 bases outside the gene matches. Per the germline V gene, CDR1 is SGDLS and CDR2 is YYNGEE. The CDR3 length is 16 residues. The CDR3 region is CASSVAPGQAYYGYTF. The DNA for the CDR3 is TGTGCCAGCAGCGTAGCCCCGGGACAGGCGTACTATGGCTACACCTTC. The full variable domain, in which reference TRBV9 and TRBJ1-2 provide the parts outside the CDR3, is DSGVTQTPKHLITATGQRVTLRCSPRSGDLSVYWYQQSLDQGLQFLIQYYNGEERAKGNILERFSAQQFPDLHSELNLSSLELGDSALYFCASSVAPGQAYYGYTFGSGTRLTVV.

This sequence joins TRBV7-2 and TRBJ1-1, with a possible D match to TRBD1 (5 bases). Trimming pared 1 base from V and 5 bases from J, leaving 11 bases between. CDR1 and CDR2 from the germline V gene are SGHTA and FQGNSA. There are 14 residues in the CDR3. The CDR3 loop is CASSLGGVPTEAFF. CDR3 nucleotides: TGTGCCAGCAGCTTAGGGGGGGTACCAACTGAAGCTTTCTTT.

The count of this clone is one. It is unclear where the CDR3 begins or ends on the DNA, so no DNA is shown, and the CDR3 is as TCRdb lists it. The V and J genes are TRBV12-3 or TRBV12-4 and TRBJ2-3. The CDR3 numbers 13 amino acids, ends counted. This CDR3 reads CASSSSGQDTQYF.

V usage is TRBV7-7 and J usage is TRBJ2-2, with a possible D match to TRBD2 (5 bases). Germline V gives CDR1 SSHAT, CDR2 FNYEAQ (reference sequence). This CDR3 has 15 residues. Trimming removed 5 bases from V and 1 base from J, with 11 bases in between. CDR3 amino acids: CASSAPRGNTGELFF. The CDR3 bases are TGTGCCAGCAGCGCCCCCCGGGGGAACACCGGGGAGCTGTTTTTT. The complete variable domain, with remaining parts taken from reference TRBV7-7 and TRBJ2-2, reads GAGVSQSPRYKVTKRGQDVTLRCDPISSHATLYWYQQALGQGPEFLTYFNYEAQPDKSGLPSDRFSAERPEGSISTLTIQRTEQRDSAMYRCASSAPRGNTGELFFGEGSRLTVL.

The chain has TRBV19 and TRBJ2-5, with D possibly matching TRBD2 (5 bases). CDR3 length: 14 amino acids. V was pared by 5 bases and J by 5 bases, with 15 bases between. Per the germline V gene, CDR1 is LNHDA and CDR2 is SQIVND (reference sequence). The CDR3 DNA reads as TGTGCCAGTAGTCGGACTCAAAGTATGGAGACCCAGTACTTC. This gives the protein CASSRTQSMETQYF.

This chain links TRBV5-1 with TRBJ1-4; no definite D call. Germline V gene lookup returns CDR1 SGHRS and CDR2 YFSETQ. Trimming took 4 bases from V and 4 from J, leaving 8 bases between them. The CDR3 loop spans 13 amino acids. The CDR3 sequence is CASSEADNEKLFF. DNA of the CDR3: TGCGCCAGCAGCGAGGCCGATAATGAAAAACTGTTTTTT. Complete variable domain (other parts from reference TRBV5-1 and TRBJ1-4): KAGVTQTPRYLIKTRGQQVTLSCSPISGHRSVSWYQQTPGQGLQFLFEYFSETQRNKGNFPGRFSGRQFSNSRSEMNVSTLELGDSALYLCASSEADNEKLFFGSGTQLSVL.

This chain uses TRBV5-1 with TRBJ1-1; the D gene is possibly TRBD1 (5 bases). The CDR3 loop spans 15 amino acids. Germline lookup yields CDR1 SGHRS and CDR2 YFSETQ. With 4 bases removed from V and 6 bases from J, the gap between germline ends came to 19 bases. The CDR3 DNA is TGCGCCAGCAGCGGTGACAGATCCGTTCCCTCTGAAGCTTTCTTT. This codes for CASSGDRSVPSEAFF.

Here the CDR3 reads CASSPSRDRAMYGYTF. For the CDR3, the DNA is TGTGCCAGCAGCCCTTCCCGGGACAGGGCAATGTATGGCTACACCTTC. The V call is TRBV11-2, the J call TRBJ1-2; 9 bases are a match to TRBD1. The ends lost 5 bases at V and 5 bases at J; junction bases unmatched: 12. Germline lookup yields CDR1 SGHAT and CDR2 FQNNGV. The CDR3 is 16 amino acids.